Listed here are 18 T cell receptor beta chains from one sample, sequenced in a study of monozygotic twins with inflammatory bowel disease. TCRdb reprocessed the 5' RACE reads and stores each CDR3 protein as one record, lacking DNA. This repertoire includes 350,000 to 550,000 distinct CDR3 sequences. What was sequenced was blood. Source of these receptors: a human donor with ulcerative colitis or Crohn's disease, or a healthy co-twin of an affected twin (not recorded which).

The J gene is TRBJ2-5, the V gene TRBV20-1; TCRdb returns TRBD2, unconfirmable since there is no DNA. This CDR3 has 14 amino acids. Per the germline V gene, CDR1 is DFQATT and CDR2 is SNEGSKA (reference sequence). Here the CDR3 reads CSPRGSGYEETQYF.

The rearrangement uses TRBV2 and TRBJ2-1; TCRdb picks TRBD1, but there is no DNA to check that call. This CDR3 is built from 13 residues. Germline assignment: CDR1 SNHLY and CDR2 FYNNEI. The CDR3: CASWGRGYNEQFF.

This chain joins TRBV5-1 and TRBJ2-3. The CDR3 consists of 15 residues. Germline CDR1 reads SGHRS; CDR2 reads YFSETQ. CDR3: CASSFSDSSTDTQYF.

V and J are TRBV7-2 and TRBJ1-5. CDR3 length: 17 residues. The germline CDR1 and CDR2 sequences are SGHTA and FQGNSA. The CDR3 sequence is CASSLEDPRRLNQPQHF.

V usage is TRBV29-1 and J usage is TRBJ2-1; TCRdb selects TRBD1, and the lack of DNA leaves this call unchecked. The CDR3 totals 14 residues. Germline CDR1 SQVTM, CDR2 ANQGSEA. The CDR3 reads CSVVEGRRIWEQFF.

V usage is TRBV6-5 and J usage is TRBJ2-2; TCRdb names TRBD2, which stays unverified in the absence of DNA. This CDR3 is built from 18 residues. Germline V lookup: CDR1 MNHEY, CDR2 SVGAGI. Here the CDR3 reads CASSYSYIAGTNTGELFF.

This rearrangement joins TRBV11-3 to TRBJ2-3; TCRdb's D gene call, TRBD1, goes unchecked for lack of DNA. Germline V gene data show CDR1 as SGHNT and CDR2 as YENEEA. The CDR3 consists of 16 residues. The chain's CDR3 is CASSSSGGRGTDTQYF.

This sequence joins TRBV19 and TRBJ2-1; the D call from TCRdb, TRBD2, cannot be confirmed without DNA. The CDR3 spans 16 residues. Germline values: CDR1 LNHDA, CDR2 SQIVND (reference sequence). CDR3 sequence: CASSRFGLAEYNEQFF.

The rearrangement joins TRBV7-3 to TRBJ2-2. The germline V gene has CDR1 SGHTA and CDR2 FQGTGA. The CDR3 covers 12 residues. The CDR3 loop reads CASSLRGGELFF. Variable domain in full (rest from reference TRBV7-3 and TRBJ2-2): GAGVSQTPSNKVTEKGKYVELRCDPISGHTALYWYRQSLGQGPEFLIYFQGTGAADDSGLPNDRFFAVRPEGSVSTLKIQRTERGDSAVYLCASSLRGGELFFGEGSRLTVL.

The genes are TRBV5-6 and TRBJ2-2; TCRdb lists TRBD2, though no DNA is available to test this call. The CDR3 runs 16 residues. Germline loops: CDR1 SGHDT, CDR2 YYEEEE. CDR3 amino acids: CASSSMLVLQTGELFF.

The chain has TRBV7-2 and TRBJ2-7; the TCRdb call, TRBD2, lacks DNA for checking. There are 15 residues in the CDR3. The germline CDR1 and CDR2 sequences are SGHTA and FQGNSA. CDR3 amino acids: CASSSGAGGRGEQYF.

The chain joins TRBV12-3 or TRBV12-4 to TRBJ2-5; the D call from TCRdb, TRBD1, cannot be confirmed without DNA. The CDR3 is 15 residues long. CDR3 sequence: CASTLDPGQLETQYF.

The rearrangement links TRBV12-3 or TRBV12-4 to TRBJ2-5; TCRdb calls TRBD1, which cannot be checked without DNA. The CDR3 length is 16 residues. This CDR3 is CASSLSWDRVQETQYF.

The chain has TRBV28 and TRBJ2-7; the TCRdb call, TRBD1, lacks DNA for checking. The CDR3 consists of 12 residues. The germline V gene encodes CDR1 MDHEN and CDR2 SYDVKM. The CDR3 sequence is CASSSDSWVQYF.

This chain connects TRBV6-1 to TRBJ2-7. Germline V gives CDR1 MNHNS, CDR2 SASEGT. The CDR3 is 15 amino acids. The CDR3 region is CASSEPGRSSYEQYF.

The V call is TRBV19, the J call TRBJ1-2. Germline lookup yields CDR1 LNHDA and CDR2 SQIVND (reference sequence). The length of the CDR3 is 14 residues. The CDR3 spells CASAQGDSGYGYTF.

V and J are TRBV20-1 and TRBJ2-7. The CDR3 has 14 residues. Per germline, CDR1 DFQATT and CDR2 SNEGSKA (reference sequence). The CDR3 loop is CSAIRPEGSYEQYF.

CDR3 amino acids: CASIGTGDGYTF. The J gene is TRBJ1-2, the V gene TRBV27; TCRdb's D call of TRBD1 is untestable without DNA. Germline loops: CDR1 MNHEY, CDR2 SMNVEV (reference sequence). The CDR3 length is 12 residues.